A single sample is the source of the 9 T cell receptor beta chains below, sequenced in a study of spatial heterogeneity in lung cancer. Study-level findings and limits: Mutation tallies in tumors tracked expanded intratumoral alpha and beta TCR counts.

Described time point: sample taken at primary tumor resection. Their target antigens are unknown. TCRdb used MiXCR to reprocess the 5' RACE reads, holding one entry per CDR3 protein. Seen here are around 1,700 distinct CDR3 sequences, 20% to 25% observed once, and the top ten hold 21%. Sequencing used lung tumor tissue, obtained at surgery. Source of these receptors: a male donor with early-stage non-small cell lung cancer.

By sample share, this clonotype is medium-sized. Because the library targeted alpha chains, this beta chain is an off-target read whose size means little. This chain joins TRBV20-1 and TRBJ1-6; D call uncertain. In germline, CDR1 is DFQATT, CDR2 SNEGSKA (reference sequence). The CDR3 contains 12 residues. The germline V and J ends were trimmed by 3 bases and 10 bases, with 10 bases remaining between them. In DNA form, the CDR3 reads TGCAGTGCTAGTAAGCCGGGGTCACCCCTCCACTTT. The encoded protein is CSASKPGSPLHF.

This clonotype is medium-sized in the sample. Being off target in a library aimed at alpha chains, this beta chain has a size of little meaning. This chain connects TRBV3-1 to TRBJ2-5, with TRBD1 matching 9 bases. After removal of 1 base from V and 2 bases from J, the junction contained 5 bases not matched to a gene. The CDR3 runs to 16 residues. Germline CDR1 reads LGHDT; CDR2 reads YNNKEL (reference sequence). CDR3 sequence: CASSQGGTGMQETQYF. CDR3 DNA: TGTGCCAGCAGCCAAGGCGGGACAGGGATGCAAGAGACCCAGTACTTC.

Within the sample, this clonotype is medium-sized (0.01 to 0.1%). Being off target in a library aimed at alpha chains, this beta chain has a size of little meaning. The J gene is TRBJ2-3, the V gene TRBV6-2 or TRBV6-3, with D perhaps being TRBD1 or TRBD2 (5 bases each). CDR1 and CDR2 from the germline V gene are MNHEY and SVGEGT. The CDR3 is made up of 14 amino acids. V lost 7 bases and J lost 2, with 13 bases in between. The CDR3 protein is CASTRDGDTDTQYF. The CDR3 DNA reads TGTGCCAGCACGAGGGACGGGGACACAGATACGCAGTATTTT.

A note on this clonotype: Being off target in a library aimed at alpha chains, this beta chain has a size of little meaning. V is TRBV6-4 and J is TRBJ2-3; D may correspond to TRBD1 or TRBD2 (6 bases each). The CDR3 is made up of 16 amino acids. Germline V gene data show CDR1 as MRHNA and CDR2 as SNTAGT. The V end was cut by 0 bases, the J end by 1 base, with 11 bases between. The CDR3 here is CASSDSLGGGTDTQYF. In DNA form, the CDR3 reads TGTGCCAGCAGTGACTCTCTCGGGGGCGGCACAGATACGCAGTATTTT.

By share, this clonotype counts as medium-sized. Because the library targeted alpha chains, this beta chain is an off-target read whose size means little. The chain employs TRBV19 and TRBJ1-1; D remains ambiguous. Trimming stripped 3 bases from V and 4 bases from J, with 6 bases between. The germline V gene encodes CDR1 LNHDA and CDR2 SQIVND (reference sequence). The CDR3 covers 12 residues. The CDR3 loop is CASSIRITEAFF. The CDR3 nucleotides are TGTGCCAGTAGTATTCGTATCACTGAAGCTTTCTTT.

This clonotype ranks as medium-sized. A library made for alpha chains picked up this beta chain off target, so its size means little. The chain is built from TRBV28 and TRBJ2-7; D possibly corresponds to TRBD1 (5 bases). The CDR3 covers 16 residues. Germline values: CDR1 MDHEN, CDR2 SYDVKM. The V and J ends lost 6 bases and 3 bases respectively, with 21 bases between them. The CDR3 loop reads CASREREGEYRYEQYF. Written as DNA, the CDR3 is TGTGCCAGCAGGGAAAGGGAAGGGGAATATCGCTACGAGCAGTACTTC.

This clonotype is deemed medium-sized. Within a library made for alpha chains, this beta chain is off target, and its count is uninformative. The V call is TRBV3-1, the J call TRBJ2-1; the D gene is possibly TRBD1 (7 bases). The CDR3 consists of 14 residues. V lost 9 bases and J 9 bases, leaving 21 bases between the germline ends. CDR1 LGHDT and CDR2 YNNKEL come from the germline V gene (reference sequence). CDR3 residues: CASSPGGSDSEQFF. In nucleotides, the CDR3 is TGTGCCAGTTCCCCAGGGGGGTCCGACAGTGAGCAGTTCTTC.

This clonotype qualifies as large. The library was designed around alpha chains, so this beta chain is a stray read whose abundance carries little weight. V is TRBV20-1 and J is TRBJ1-1; D gene uncertain. This CDR3 is built from 12 residues. The germline CDR1 and CDR2 sequences are DFQATT and SNEGSKA (reference sequence). Deletions cut 2 bases from V and 1 base from J, with 5 bases between. This CDR3 is CSARKQNTEAFF. CDR3 sequence (DNA): TGCAGTGCTAGAAAGCAGAACACTGAAGCTTTCTTT.

Only a few counts were recorded for this clonotype. This beta chain turned up in a library designed for alpha chains; as an off-target read, its abundance says little. The chain recombines TRBV28 with TRBJ2-4; D may correspond to TRBD1 or TRBD2 (5 bases each). This CDR3 has 15 residues. Trimming removed 3 bases at V and 5 bases at J, with 14 bases between. Germline-derived CDR1 and CDR2 are MDHEN and SYDVKM. The CDR3 loop reads CASSLGRDPENIQYF. The CDR3 bases are TGTGCCAGCAGTTTGGGTAGGGACCCCGAAAACATTCAGTACTTC.